The sequence of this T cell receptor beta chain was determined in a study of blood T cells in healthy people across ages. Whole-study findings and limits: Higher diversity, along with more naive CD4+ cells, distinguished long-lived donors from aged donors.

For the second PCR, which ran for about 7 to 11 cycles, a sample-barcoded 5' primer and a J-beta primer mix were used. One entry per CDR3 protein, called by TCRdb with MiXCR from the 5' RACE reads. The top ten hold 0.65% to 0.95% of the sample, which has around 1,000,000 distinct CDR3 sequences, around 25% seen once. The ends were cut back, 6 bases at V and 7 bases at J, with 21 bases in the middle. The CDR3 loop spans 15 amino acids. The germline CDR1 and CDR2 sequences are SGHRS and YFSETQ. This clonotype came up a few times. Its antigen is unidentified. The data also belong to a second study, concerning T cells of mothers and their children. This second study says: Extracted RNA, in its entirety, went into cDNA synthesis at about 1.5 ug per 15 ul.

This TCR derives from a girl under 10 years old in good health. Sequencing was performed on blood. The chain has TRBV5-1 and TRBJ2-3, with D perhaps TRBD2 (7 bases). This CDR3 reads CASTRGGEASYTQYF. DNA of the CDR3: TGCGCCAGCACGCGAGGGGGGGAGGCCTCCTATACGCAGTATTTT.